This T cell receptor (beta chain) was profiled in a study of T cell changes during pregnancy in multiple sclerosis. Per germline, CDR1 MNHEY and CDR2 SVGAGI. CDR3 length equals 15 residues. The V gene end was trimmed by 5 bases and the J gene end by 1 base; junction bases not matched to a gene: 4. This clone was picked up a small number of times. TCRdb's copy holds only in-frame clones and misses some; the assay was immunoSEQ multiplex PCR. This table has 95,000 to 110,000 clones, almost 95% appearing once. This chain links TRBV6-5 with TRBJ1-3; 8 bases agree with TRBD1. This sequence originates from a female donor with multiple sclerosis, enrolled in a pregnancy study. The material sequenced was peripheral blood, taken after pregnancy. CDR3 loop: CASSQGAESGNTIYF. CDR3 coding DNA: TGTGCCAGCAGTCAGGGGGCTGAATCTGGAAACACCATATATTTT.